This TCR beta chain was captured by sequencing in a study of CD4+ T cells in melanoma. Findings and caveats of the study: A reported correlation linked neoantigen-specific CD4+ T cells to CD8+, macrophage and B cell function.

There are a few counts of this clone. Its antigen is undetermined. The germline V gene encodes CDR1 SGHTA and CDR2 FQGTGA. V was shortened by 5 bases and J by 9 bases, with 13 bases between the two germline ends. The CDR3 is made up of 13 amino acids. Repertoires were generated with immunoSEQ multiplex PCR, while TCRdb's copy carries only in-frame clones and drops some. The sample has over 45,000 clones; over 60% are singletons. The rearrangement uses TRBV7-3 and TRBJ2-2; a weak D match, TRBD1 (6 bases). Sequenced material: tumor tissue. The origin of this receptor is a human donor with melanoma. The CDR3 sequence is CASSPDRGRELFF. In DNA, the CDR3 is TGTGCCAGCAGCCCGGACAGAGGACGGGAGCTGTTTTTT. Drawing the rest from reference TRBV7-3 and TRBJ2-2, the complete variable domain is GAGVSQTPSNKVTEKGKYVELRCDPISGHTALYWYRQSLGQGPEFLIYFQGTGAADDSGLPNDRFFAVRPEGSVSTLKIQRTERGDSAVYLCASSPDRGRELFFGEGSRLTVL.